This section outlines one T cell receptor (beta chain) sequence together with its context. The target antigen is unknown. The V gene's germline CDR1 is WSHSY and CDR2 SAAADI. V was pared by 3 bases and J by 4 bases, with 10 bases between. The CDR3 has 14 amino acids. Terminally differentiated effector memory CD45RA+ cells were excluded by CCR7 positive selection of CD45RO-negative cells. The donors were all Caucasian adults (living in Nashville, Tennessee). This specimen comes from a study of shared clonotypes between healthy human individuals. On the study more broadly: The people who gave samples were a couple of women and a few men aged 18 to 49. Findings and caveats of the study: Clonotype sharing among donors likely depends on sequencing depth.

Source study methods: ImmunoSEQ yielded junction-only sequences lacking quality scores, so filtering differed. Sequencing used immunoSEQ multiplex PCR; TCRdb keeps in-frame clones, though not all of them. V, J and clone size reflect that table, while D and trimming were determined from the DNA. The sample consists of around 2,100,000 clones, about 95% of them appearing once. Sequencing input: naive CD8+ T cells sorted from blood. The TCR originated in a man aged 18 to 30 in good health. The chain uses TRBV10-2 and TRBJ2-1, with D hard to call. CDR3 DNA: TGCGCCAGCAGTGACAGGAGCCAATACAATGAGCAGTTCTTC. Encoded protein: CASSDRSQYNEQFF.